These T cell receptor beta chains were read from a single sample in a study of human T cells and chemical hapten exposure. Via MiXCR, TCRdb re-called the RACE reads, giving one row per CDR3 protein. The data show about 120,000 distinct CDR3 sequences, roughly 12% seen once. The source material was whole blood, sampled in connection with sensitization to the hapten diphenylcyclopropenone (DPC). The origin of the receptors is a woman in her late teens or twenties with alopecia areata. Some clones in this sample may be carry-over from other donors' samples. Both conserved end residues are part of each CDR3. A D gene is named only where the DNA matches it firmly. Not all rows give a size; the values are once, few, many and, for expanded clones, a class.

D: NA; length: 17; size: once; V: TRBV3-1; J: TRBJ1-2; DNA: TGTGCCAGCAGCCCACGGAATACAGTTTCAGGAGCCCATGGCTACACCTTC; CDR3: CASSPRNTVSGAHGYTF
D: NA; length: 11; size: many; V: TRBV6-2/TRBV6-3; J: TRBJ1-1; DNA: TGTGCCAGCAGTCAGGGTGTAGAAGCTTTCTTT; CDR3: CASSQGVEAFF
D: TRBD2; length: 17; size: NA; V: TRBV4-1; J: TRBJ2-2; DNA: TGCGCCAGCAGCCCCCGCGGGGGCGGGGGGCTCGGCGGGGAGCTGTTTTTT; CDR3: CASSPRGGGGLGGELFF
D: NA; length: 13; size: few; V: TRBV6-5; J: TRBJ1-1; DNA: TGTGCCAGCAAGCGGTATATCGACACTGAAGCTTTCTTT; CDR3: CASKRYIDTEAFF
D: NA; length: 12; size: NA; V: TRBV28; J: TRBJ1-1; DNA: TGTGCCAGCAGACAGGAGCCCGTTGAAGCTTTCTTT; CDR3: CASRQEPVEAFF
D: NA; length: 14; size: few; V: TRBV7-2; J: TRBJ2-7; DNA: TGTGCCAGCAGGCCCCCGGGGAGCTCCTACGAGCAGTACTTC; CDR3: CASRPPGSSYEQYF
D: TRBD1; length: 15; size: NA; V: TRBV4-3; J: TRBJ1-1; DNA: TGCGCCAGCAGCCAACCACGACAGGGGCGCACTGAAGCTTTCTTT; CDR3: CASSQPRQGRTEAFF
D: NA; length: 14; size: many; V: TRBV2; J: TRBJ1-3; DNA: TGTGCCAGCAAGGGCCAGGGATATGGAAACACCATATATTTT; CDR3: CASKGQGYGNTIYF
D: NA; length: 14; size: few; V: TRBV20-1; J: TRBJ1-5; DNA: TGCAGTGCTAGGAGGTATCGGGGGGATCAGCCCCAGCATTTT; CDR3: CSARRYRGDQPQHF
D: NA; length: 14; size: NA; V: TRBV9; J: TRBJ1-6; DNA: TGTGCCAGCAGCGTAGGGACGACGGACTCACCCCTCCACTTT; CDR3: CASSVGTTDSPLHF
D: TRBD2; length: 14; size: many; V: TRBV4-3; J: TRBJ2-1; DNA: TGCGCCAGCAGCCAAGAGAGCGGGAGCAATGAGCAGTTCTTC; CDR3: CASSQESGSNEQFF
D: TRBD2; length: 15; size: many; V: TRBV5-1; J: TRBJ2-7; DNA: TGCGCCAGCAGCTCCAGCGGGGGAACTTTCTACGAGCAGTACTTC; CDR3: CASSSSGGTFYEQYF
D: NA; length: 21; size: many; V: TRBV3-1; J: TRBJ2-4; DNA: TGTGCCAGCAGCCAAGTTCATACAGGACCGGGGCCCACCATGGCCAAAAACATTCAGTACTTC; CDR3: CASSQVHTGPGPTMAKNIQYF
D: NA; length: 15; size: once; V: TRBV11-2; J: TRBJ2-7; DNA: TGTGCCAGCAGCTTAGAGGCCGGACAGTACGACGAGCAGTACTTC; CDR3: CASSLEAGQYDEQYF
D: TRBD2; length: 16; size: NA; V: TRBV25-1; J: TRBJ2-7; DNA: TGTGCCAGCAGTGAGCGGAGGGAGGGGCAGGGAATCGAGCAGTACTTC; CDR3: CASSERREGQGIEQYF
D: NA; length: 14; size: few; V: TRBV20-1; J: TRBJ2-5; DNA: TGCAGTGCTAGACTCCAGGGGCGGAAGGAGACCCAGTACTTC; CDR3: CSARLQGRKETQYF
D: TRBD1; length: 14; size: NA; V: TRBV7-2; J: TRBJ1-5; DNA: TGTGCCAGCAGCTCTCGACAGGGGGATCAGCCCCAGCATTTT; CDR3: CASSSRQGDQPQHF
D: NA; length: 13; size: NA; V: TRBV11-2; J: TRBJ2-1; DNA: TGTGCCAGCAGCGAACAGCCCTACAATGAGCAGTTCTTC; CDR3: CASSEQPYNEQFF
D: TRBD2; length: 16; size: NA; V: TRBV7-6; J: TRBJ2-7; DNA: TGTGCCAGCAGCCTTACAACTAGCGGGGGGGCCGAGGAGCAGTACTTC; CDR3: CASSLTTSGGAEEQYF
D: NA; length: 15; size: many; V: TRBV7-3; J: TRBJ2-2; DNA: TGTGCCAGCAGCTCAAGCGAACGGAACACCGGGGAGCTGTTTTTT; CDR3: CASSSSERNTGELFF
D: NA; length: 13; size: NA; V: TRBV20-1; J: TRBJ1-1; DNA: TGCAGTGCTAGTTGGACGGTGAACACTGAAGCTTTCTTT; CDR3: CSASWTVNTEAFF
D: NA; length: 13; size: NA; V: TRBV12-3/TRBV12-4; J: TRBJ1-4; DNA: TGTGCCAGCACCCTGACAGGAAATGAAAAACTGTTTTTT; CDR3: CASTLTGNEKLFF
D: NA; length: 16; size: many; V: TRBV7-9; J: TRBJ1-4; DNA: TGTGCCAGCAGCTTAGGGTCCGGGACAAGCTATGAAAAACTGTTTTTT; CDR3: CASSLGSGTSYEKLFF
D: NA; length: 13; size: few; V: TRBV11-2; J: TRBJ1-2; DNA: TGTGCCAGCAGCTTAGGGGGGGCGGCCGATCACACCTTC; CDR3: CASSLGGAADHTF
D: NA; length: 13; size: few; V: TRBV7-2; J: TRBJ1-1; DNA: TGTGCCAGCAGCTTTTCGGTGAACACTGAAGCTTTCTTT; CDR3: CASSFSVNTEAFF
D: NA; length: 14; size: few; V: TRBV28; J: TRBJ2-3; DNA: TGTGCCAGCAGTTCCGGGGGCGACACAGATACGCAGTATTTT; CDR3: CASSSGGDTDTQYF
D: TRBD1; length: 14; size: few; V: TRBV20-1; J: TRBJ2-1; DNA: TGCAGTGCTAGAGTCCCCGGGACAGGGCGTGAGCAGTTCTTC; CDR3: CSARVPGTGREQFF
D: NA; length: 11; size: few; V: TRBV20-1; J: TRBJ2-7; DNA: TGCAGTGCCAGGAGGGGGCACGAGCAGTACTTC; CDR3: CSARRGHEQYF
D: NA; length: 15; size: NA; V: TRBV6-1; J: TRBJ2-3; DNA: TGTGCCAGCAGGGACTCCCGGATGGGCACAGATACGCAGTATTTT; CDR3: CASRDSRMGTDTQYF
D: NA; length: 15; size: NA; V: TRBV4-2; J: TRBJ2-3; DNA: TGTGCCAGCAGCCAAGAGGCCTACCCCACAGATACGCAGTATTTT; CDR3: CASSQEAYPTDTQYF
D: NA; length: 17; size: NA; V: TRBV7-9; J: TRBJ2-6; DNA: TGTGCCAGCAGCTCGCGTAGACATTTCTCTGGGGCCAACGTCCTGACTTTC; CDR3: CASSSRRHFSGANVLTF
D: NA; length: 11; size: many; V: TRBV12-3/TRBV12-4; J: TRBJ2-5; DNA: TGTGCCAGCAGTGTACAAGAGACCCAGTACTTC; CDR3: CASSVQETQYF
D: TRBD1; length: 17; size: few; V: TRBV7-9; J: TRBJ1-5; DNA: TGTGCCAGCAGCTTGTCGGGACAGGGGTCAGGGAATCAGCCCCAGCATTTT; CDR3: CASSLSGQGSGNQPQHF
D: NA; length: 16; size: NA; V: TRBV9; J: TRBJ2-1; DNA: TGTGCCAGCAGCGTGGACAGCAGGCTCTCCTACAATGAGCAGTTCTTC; CDR3: CASSVDSRLSYNEQFF
D: TRBD2; length: 15; size: few; V: TRBV20-1; J: TRBJ2-1; DNA: TGCAGTGCTAGAGGCACTAGCGGGGGGAGGAATGAGCAGTTCTTC; CDR3: CSARGTSGGRNEQFF
D: NA; length: 15; size: many; V: TRBV7-3; J: TRBJ2-5; DNA: TGTGCCAGCAGCTTAGAGGGGTTTTCGGAAGAGACCCAGTACTTC; CDR3: CASSLEGFSEETQYF
D: TRBD1; length: 15; size: many; V: TRBV7-2; J: TRBJ1-3; DNA: TGTGCCAGCAGCATCGACAGGGAGAATGGAAACACCATATATTTT; CDR3: CASSIDRENGNTIYF
D: TRBD2; length: 16; size: few; V: TRBV13; J: TRBJ2-3; DNA: TGTGCCAGCACCCTGGGTCTAGCGGACCGCACAGATACGCAGTATTTT; CDR3: CASTLGLADRTDTQYF
D: TRBD2; length: 14; size: few; V: TRBV7-9; J: TRBJ2-1; DNA: TGTGCCAGCAGAAGACTAGCGGGGGTAGATGAGCAGTTCTTC; CDR3: CASRRLAGVDEQFF
D: NA; length: 14; size: NA; V: TRBV5-1; J: TRBJ2-3; DNA: TGCGCCAGCAGCGTTAGCACCAACACAGATACGCAGTATTTT; CDR3: CASSVSTNTDTQYF
D: NA; length: 14; size: once; V: TRBV27; J: TRBJ1-1; DNA: TGTGCCAGCAGTCTGTCGGGGCGCGTCACTGAAGCTTTCTTT; CDR3: CASSLSGRVTEAFF
D: NA; length: 13; size: few; V: TRBV5-1; J: TRBJ2-7; DNA: TGCGCCAGCAGCTCCGGAGGCGGGTACGAGCAGTACTTC; CDR3: CASSSGGGYEQYF
D: TRBD1; length: 15; size: few; V: TRBV7-9; J: TRBJ2-2; DNA: TGTGCCAGCAGTCTGGGACAGGCGAGGACCCGGGAGCTGTTTTTT; CDR3: CASSLGQARTRELFF
D: NA; length: 11; size: many; V: TRBV7-6; J: TRBJ2-2; DNA: TGTGCCAGCAGCCACACCGGGGAGCTGTTTTTT; CDR3: CASSHTGELFF
D: TRBD2; length: 16; size: NA; V: TRBV5-6; J: TRBJ2-3; DNA: TGTGCCAGCAGCCCCCAACCGGGACTAAACACAGATACGCAGTATTTT; CDR3: CASSPQPGLNTDTQYF
D: TRBD1; length: 15; size: many; V: TRBV12-3/TRBV12-4; J: TRBJ1-1; DNA: TGTGCCAGCAGCCTCACAGGGGGATGGAACACTGAAGCTTTCTTT; CDR3: CASSLTGGWNTEAFF
D: NA; length: 14; size: NA; V: TRBV7-3; J: TRBJ2-2; DNA: TGTGCCAGCAGCTTCGGGACCAACACCGGGGAGCTGTTTTTT; CDR3: CASSFGTNTGELFF
D: NA; length: 14; size: few; V: TRBV3-1; J: TRBJ2-7; DNA: TGTGCCAGCAGCCATCTACAGGCCTCCTACGAGCAGTACTTC; CDR3: CASSHLQASYEQYF
D: TRBD1; length: 19; size: few; V: TRBV4-1; J: TRBJ1-6; DNA: TGCGCCAGCAGCCAAGATGGGGCGACAGGGAGCTCCTATAATTCACCCCTCCACTTT; CDR3: CASSQDGATGSSYNSPLHF
D: NA; length: 13; size: few; V: TRBV19; J: TRBJ2-2; DNA: TGTGCCAGCGCCATCGGGTCCACCGGGGAGCTGTTTTTT; CDR3: CASAIGSTGELFF